The clone carrying this T cell receptor beta chain has only a few counts. A much larger clone differs from this one at a single base, so this may be a read error. These data come from a study of T cells in Graves' hyperthyroidism and ophthalmopathy. Amplification targeted TCR beta CDR3 regions from RNA transcripts. First-round RT-PCR of the TCR CDR3 relied on the HTBI primer set. TCRdb fed the multiplex PCR reads into MiXCR, producing one record per CDR3 protein. The sample has roughly 750,000 distinct CDR3 sequences; about a sixth are singletons. CDR1 and CDR2 from the germline V gene are MDHEN and SYDVKM. This CDR3 has 15 residues.

The chain couples TRBV28 to TRBJ2-1; TRBD2 might be the D (6 bases). Source material: blood. This sequence originates from a young man with Graves' hyperthyroidism. The CDR3 reads CASIPVSGSYDEQFF. In DNA form, the CDR3 reads TGTGCCAGCATTCCGGTTAGCGGAAGCTACGATGAGCAGTTCTTC.